One TCR beta chain is described in this entry. This clonotype was seen only a few times. The clone's antigen remains unknown. No qualities accompany the bases; no much larger clone lies one base away. The CDR1 and CDR2 encoded by the germline V gene are LGHNA and YSLEER. V is clipped by 2 bases and J by 4 bases, and the sequence between their germline boundaries is 12 bases long. The CDR3 covers 15 residues, taking in both the cysteine and the phenylalanine. Only the CDR3 part of the read is kept: 45 bases, read in frame from the first base. Instrument used: Illumina NovaSeq 6000. TCRalpha and TCRbeta cDNA libraries were built by 5'RACE with constant-segment primers, adding sample barcodes and unique molecular identifiers. RNA was extracted from every sample with Trizol reagent. Libraries were amplified in two PCR steps, with a second sample barcode and Illumina TruSeq adapters added in the second step. Sequencing of the libraries was done on an Illumina NovaSeq, producing 2 x 150 bp paired-end reads. Processing in the source paper ran as follows. Demultiplexing of reads and collapsing into UMI-guided consensus sequences were performed with migec v1.2.7. Using mixcr v2.1.11, the UMI consensuses were aligned to TRA and TRB V and J templates and assembled into clonotypes. Clonotypes were classified as expanded or contracted when called significant by both edgeR and NoisET, with noise models trained on biological replicates. For edgeR calls, the cutoffs were a false discovery rate-adjusted p below 0.01 and a log2 fold-change threshold of 1. As an exploratory analysis of dynamics, PCA with hierarchical clustering was applied to max-normalized trajectories of the 1000 most abundant clonotypes. Separately sequenced CD4+ and CD8+ repertoires were used to assign the CD4 or CD8 phenotype of responding clones. TCRdb reanalyzed the raw reads on its own, using fastp at Q25 for trimming and MiXCR for clone calling, and kept in-frame beta chains. Identical CDR3 proteins give one entry, which carries the most common genes and DNA. For this entry, the V and J calls and clone size follow TCRdb and not the study's own pipeline. The sample table contains 350,000 or so distinct CDR3 sequences; only one count was recorded for 13% of them. Around a fifth of the sample comes from the top ten.

The sample originates from a study of T-cell memory formation after mild COVID-19 (dated by TCRdb to the early 2020s). Study-wide context: Most TCR sequence clusters were specific to one of the two donors. Longitudinal TCRalpha and TCRbeta repertoire sequencing tracked T-cell clones expanding and contracting after mild COVID-19 in a couple of donors. The cohort was made up of two young adult volunteers, one female and one male, who were previously healthy.

What the research found in general, with its limitations: The study included only a couple of mild cases, and larger cohorts that include severe cases with pre-infection samples were judged to be necessary. Contracting CD4+ clones appeared mostly in the CM and EM memory subsets, whereas CD8+ clones were enriched in EMRA. Balanced CD4/CD8 phenotypes were observed for clones contracting from day 15 to 85, whereas a bias towards CD4+ was observed for a second wave of clones expanding from day 15 to 37. Whether the second-wave clones peaking on day 37 were SARS-CoV-2 specific was not confirmed. Some responding clones were detected in pre-infection memory, which suggested that pre-existing cross-reactive memory T cells had joined the SARS-CoV-2 response.

PBMCs were isolated by Ficoll-Paque density gradient centrifugation. Recombination connected TRBV4-3 to TRBJ1-3; a tentative D match to TRBD1 spans 6 bases. The source of this sequence is a man between 18 and 29 years old who had mild COVID-19 (a few samples of this study predate the infection). The sample titles of this study are shuffled in the database, so cell type and time point are left out; the donor was told from shared clones. The sample taken for sequencing was PBMCs or a T cell subset sorted from them (not recorded which). CDR3 region: CASSQLTGFGNTIYF. The nucleotide sequence is given as TGCGCCAGCAGCCAACTCACAGGGTTCGGAAACACCATATATTTT.